The entry below gives a single T cell receptor beta chain sequence along with its context. These data belong to a study of T cell changes during pregnancy in multiple sclerosis. Method: immunoSEQ multiplex PCR; TCRdb's copy keeps in-frame clones and lacks some. The sample contains some 76,000 clones, about nine tenths of which appear only once. This CDR3 is 15 amino acids long. Germline CDR1 SGHRS, CDR2 YFSETQ. The V segment lost 4 bases and the J segment 5 bases; nucleotides outside the gene matches: 6. The clonotype originates from a female donor with multiple sclerosis, enrolled in a pregnancy study. The chain carries TRBV5-1 and TRBJ2-3; 11 nucleotides line up with TRBD1. Sample: CD4+ T cells from peripheral blood mononuclear cells, taken after pregnancy. The CDR3 DNA sequence: TGCGCCAGCAGCCTGGACAGGGGGCGGTTAGATACGCAGTATTTT. Protein product: CASSLDRGRLDTQYF. The variable domain in full, with the rest retrieved from reference TRBV5-1 and TRBJ2-3, is KAGVTQTPRYLIKTRGQQVTLSCSPISGHRSVSWYQQTPGQGLQFLFEYFSETQRNKGNFPGRFSGRQFSNSRSEMNVSTLELGDSALYLCASSLDRGRLDTQYFGPGTRLTVL.